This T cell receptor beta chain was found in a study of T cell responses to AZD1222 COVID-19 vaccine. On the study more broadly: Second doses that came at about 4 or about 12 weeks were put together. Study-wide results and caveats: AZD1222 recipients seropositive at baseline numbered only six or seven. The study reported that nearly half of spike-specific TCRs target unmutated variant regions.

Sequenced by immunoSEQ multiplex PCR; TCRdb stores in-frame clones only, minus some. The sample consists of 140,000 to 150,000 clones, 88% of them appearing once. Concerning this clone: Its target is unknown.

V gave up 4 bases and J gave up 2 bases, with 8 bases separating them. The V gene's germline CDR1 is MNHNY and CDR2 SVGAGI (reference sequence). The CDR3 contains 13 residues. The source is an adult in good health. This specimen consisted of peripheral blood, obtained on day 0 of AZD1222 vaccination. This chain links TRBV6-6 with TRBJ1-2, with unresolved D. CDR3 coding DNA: TGTGCCAGCAGTTCGACCGCCAACTATGGCTACACCTTC. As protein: CASSSTANYGYTF.